A single sample gave rise to the 10 T cell receptor beta chains below, sequenced in a study of blood T cell repertoires in COVID-19. The repertoire was sequenced with immunoSEQ multiplex PCR; TCRdb's copy has only in-frame clones and lacks some. Of about 240,000 clones detected, around 90% appear once; the ten largest clones hold more than 6%. Sequencing used peripheral blood. These receptors were obtained from a man in his sixties who had recovered from COVID-19.

The chain employs TRBV18 and TRBJ2-1; 12 positions agree with TRBD2. V was pared by 3 bases and J by 7 bases, with 7 bases of the junction left unmatched. The length of the CDR3 is 16 residues. Germline V gene data show CDR1 as KGHSH and CDR2 as LQKENI. The CDR3: CASSPLAGGPRNEQFF. CDR3 coding DNA: TGTGCCAGCTCACCTCTAGCGGGGGGGCCTAGGAATGAGCAGTTCTTC.

This clone was recorded once. The rearrangement uses TRBV9 and TRBJ2-1; 9 positions agree with TRBD2. Trimming at V came to 2 bases and at J to 0 bases, leaving 3 bases not matched to a gene. This CDR3 region has 16 residues. Looked up from germline, CDR1 is SGDLS and CDR2 is YYNGEE. DNA of the CDR3: TGTGCCAGCAGCGTTTCTAGCGGGGCCTCCTACAATGAGCAGTTCTTC. Its protein product is CASSVSSGASYNEQFF.

This chain uses TRBV6-5 with TRBJ1-1; 11 nucleotides line up with TRBD1. Trimming removed 6 bases from V and 5 bases from J; junction bases left unmatched: 5. Germline values: CDR1 MNHEY, CDR2 SVGAGI. The CDR3 covers 14 residues. CDR3 in DNA: TGTGCCAGCAGGGCGGACAGGGGGCGGACTGAAGCTTTCTTT. This sequence encodes CASRADRGRTEAFF.

This chain connects TRBV9 to TRBJ1-5, with TRBD1 identical over 9 bases. This CDR3 contains 16 residues. J was trimmed by 5 bases and V by 3 bases; bases with no gene match: 9. Germline lookup yields CDR1 SGDLS and CDR2 YYNGEE. CDR3 amino acids: CASSALRDREYQPQHF. The CDR3 DNA reads as TGTGCCAGCAGCGCCCTCCGGGACAGGGAGTATCAGCCCCAGCATTTT.

The chain couples TRBV10-3 to TRBJ2-7, with 10 positions matching TRBD1. The J segment lost 5 bases and the V segment lost 4 bases, leaving 2 bases of the junction unmatched. The CDR3 is made up of 13 amino acids. CDR1 is ENHRY and CDR2 is SYGVKD in the germline V gene. The chain's CDR3 is CAISGTGGNEQYF. In DNA, the CDR3 is TGTGCCATCAGTGGGACAGGGGGAAACGAGCAGTACTTC.

This chain joins TRBV12-5 and TRBJ2-1; 13 bases map to TRBD2. Germline V gene lookup returns CDR1 LGHNT and CDR2 FRNRAP. The CDR3 contains 20 residues. The trim removed 3 bases at V and 0 bases at J, leaving 11 bases unmatched. The CDR3 reads CASGLGPGLAGMSSYNEQFF. In nucleotides, the CDR3 is TGTGCTAGTGGTTTAGGGCCGGGACTAGCGGGGATGAGCTCCTACAATGAGCAGTTCTTC.

This chain joins TRBV12-5 and TRBJ2-1, with 16 bases matching TRBD2. Germline V gene sequence: CDR1 LGHNT, CDR2 FRNRAP. CDR3 length equals 21 residues. J was trimmed by 0 bases and V by 1 base; bases with no gene match: 9. CDR3 protein: CASGLGPGTSGGESSYNEQFF. For the CDR3, the DNA is TGTGCTAGTGGTTTGGGACCCGGGACTAGCGGGGGGGAGAGCTCCTACAATGAGCAGTTCTTC.

V is TRBV2 and J is TRBJ2-7; D gene unclear. The CDR3 is 11 residues long. Looked up from germline, CDR1 is SNHLY and CDR2 is FYNNEI. Trimming cost V 5 bases and J 4 bases, with 6 bases left between them. CDR3 sequence reads: CASSPLYEQYV. In DNA form, the CDR3 reads TGTGCCAGCAGTCCCCTGTACGAGCAGTACGTC.

V usage is TRBV5-1 and J usage is TRBJ2-3, with 8 bases fitting TRBD2. CDR1 and CDR2 from the germline V gene are SGHRS and YFSETQ. The CDR3 has 13 amino acids. The V segment lost 7 bases and the J segment 4 bases; nucleotides outside the gene matches: 5. The CDR3 nucleotides read TGCGCCAGCCGCCTCGGGGGGGCAGATACGCAGTATTTT. It translates to CASRLGGADTQYF. Together with reference TRBV5-1 and TRBJ2-3, the CDR3 gives the full variable domain: KAGVTQTPRYLIKTRGQQVTLSCSPISGHRSVSWYQQTPGQGLQFLFEYFSETQRNKGNFPGRFSGRQFSNSRSEMNVSTLELGDSALYLCASRLGGADTQYFGPGTRLTVL.

The rearrangement uses TRBV2 and TRBJ2-1; 7 nucleotides agree with TRBD2. This CDR3 has 15 residues. Germline CDR1 is SNHLY and CDR2 is FYNNEI. V dropped 1 base and J dropped 7; count of bases not matched to a gene: 7. The DNA for the CDR3 is TGTGCCAGCAGTGAAGATTTGGGAGCGGGGAATGAGCAGTTCTTC. As protein: CASSEDLGAGNEQFF.